Sequencing of this T cell receptor beta chain was carried out in a study of blood T cell repertoires in COVID-19. This CDR3 comprises 16 residues. The V gene's germline CDR1 is SEHNR and CDR2 FQNEAQ (reference sequence). V gave up 6 bases and J gave up 2 bases, with 16 bases separating them. The table came from immunoSEQ multiplex PCR; TCRdb's copy has only in-frame clones and leaves some out. The data hold tens of thousands of clones, with about 90% observed a single time. The sample taken for sequencing was peripheral blood. V usage is TRBV7-9 and J usage is TRBJ2-2, with D tentatively TRBD1 (6 bases). The TCR originated in a human donor in a cohort sampled during active COVID-19. Written as DNA, the CDR3 is TGTGCCAGCAGTCGGCGAGGGGGTATCAACACCGGGGAGCTGTTTTTT. Encoded protein: CASSRRGGINTGELFF. The full variable domain, rest sourced from reference TRBV7-9 and TRBJ2-2, is DTGVSQNPRHKITKRGQNVTFRCDPISEHNRLYWYRQTLGQGPEFLTYFQNEAQLEKSRLLSDRFSAERPKGSFSTLEIQRTEQGDSAMYLCASSRRGGINTGELFFGEGSRLTVL.